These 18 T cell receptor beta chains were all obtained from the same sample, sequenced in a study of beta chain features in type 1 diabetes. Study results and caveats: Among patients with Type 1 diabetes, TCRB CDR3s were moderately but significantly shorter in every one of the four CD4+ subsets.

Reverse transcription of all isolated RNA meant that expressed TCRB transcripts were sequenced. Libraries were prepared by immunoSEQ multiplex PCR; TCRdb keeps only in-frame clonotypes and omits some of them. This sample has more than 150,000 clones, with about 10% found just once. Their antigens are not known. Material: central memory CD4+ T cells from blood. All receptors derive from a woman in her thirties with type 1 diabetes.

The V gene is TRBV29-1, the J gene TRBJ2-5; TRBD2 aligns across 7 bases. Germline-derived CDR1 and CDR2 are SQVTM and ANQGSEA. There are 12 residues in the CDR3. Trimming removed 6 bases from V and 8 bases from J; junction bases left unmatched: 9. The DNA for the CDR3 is TGCAGCGTCGGACTAGGCGGGCTAACCCAGTACTTC. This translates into CSVGLGGLTQYF.

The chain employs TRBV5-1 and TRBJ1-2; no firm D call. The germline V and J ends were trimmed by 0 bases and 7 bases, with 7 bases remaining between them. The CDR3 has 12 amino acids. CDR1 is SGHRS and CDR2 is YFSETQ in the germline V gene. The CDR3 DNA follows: TGCGCCAGCAGCTTGGGGGAGTTTGGCTACACCTTC. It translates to CASSLGEFGYTF.

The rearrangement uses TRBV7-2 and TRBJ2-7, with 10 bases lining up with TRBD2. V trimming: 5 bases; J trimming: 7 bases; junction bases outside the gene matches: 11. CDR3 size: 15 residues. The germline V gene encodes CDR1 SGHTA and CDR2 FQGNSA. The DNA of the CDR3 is TGTGCCAGCAGCCCTCGCCTAGCGGGAGCGAGTGAGCAGTACTTC. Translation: CASSPRLAGASEQYF.

CDR3 nucleotide sequence: TGTGCCTGGAGTGTAAATTCAGGGAACTATGGCTACACCTTC. Protein product: CAWSVNSGNYGYTF. The V and J genes are TRBV30 and TRBJ1-2, with D possibly TRBD1 on 5 matching bases. With 0 bases removed from V and 2 bases from J, the gap between germline ends came to 10 bases. Germline CDR1 reads GTSNPN; CDR2 reads SVGIG (reference sequence). CDR3 length: 14 amino acids.

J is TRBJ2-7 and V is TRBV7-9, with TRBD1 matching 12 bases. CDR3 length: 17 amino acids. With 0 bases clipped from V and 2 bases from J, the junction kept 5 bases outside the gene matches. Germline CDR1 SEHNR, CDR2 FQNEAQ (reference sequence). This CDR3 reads CASSLAGTGGLTYEQYF. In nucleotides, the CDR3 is TGTGCCAGCAGCTTAGCCGGGACAGGGGGCCTGACCTACGAGCAGTACTTC.

The CDR3 region has the DNA TGTGCCAGCAGTTTTTTACAGGGGCACAATGAGCAGTTCTTC. Protein sequence: CASSFLQGHNEQFF. The chain has TRBV28 and TRBJ2-1; 7 bases line up with TRBD1. From germline, CDR1 is MDHEN and CDR2 SYDVKM. The CDR3 is 14 amino acids. V was pared by 3 bases and J by 5 bases, with 4 bases of the junction left unmatched.

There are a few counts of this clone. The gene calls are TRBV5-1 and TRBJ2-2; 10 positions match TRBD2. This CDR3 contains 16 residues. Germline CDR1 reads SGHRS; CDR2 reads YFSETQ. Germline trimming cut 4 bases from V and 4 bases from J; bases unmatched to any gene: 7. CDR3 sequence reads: CASSPSGRASTGELFF. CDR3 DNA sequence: TGCGCCAGCAGCCCTAGCGGGAGAGCAAGCACCGGGGAGCTGTTTTTT. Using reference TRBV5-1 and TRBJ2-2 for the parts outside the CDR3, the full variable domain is KAGVTQTPRYLIKTRGQQVTLSCSPISGHRSVSWYQQTPGQGLQFLFEYFSETQRNKGNFPGRFSGRQFSNSRSEMNVSTLELGDSALYLCASSPSGRASTGELFFGEGSRLTVL.

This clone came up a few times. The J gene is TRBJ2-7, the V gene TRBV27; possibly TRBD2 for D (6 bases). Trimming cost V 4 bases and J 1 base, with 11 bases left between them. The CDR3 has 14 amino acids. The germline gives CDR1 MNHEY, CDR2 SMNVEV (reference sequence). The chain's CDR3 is CASSSWGTSYEQYF. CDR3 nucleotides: TGTGCCAGCAGTTCCTGGGGGACTTCCTACGAGCAGTACTTC.

The CDR3 region has the DNA TGTGCCAGCAGCTCCCGGGCCAGGGGCGGTACTGAAGCTTTCTTT. Its translation: CASSSRARGGTEAFF. The V gene is TRBV7-9, the J gene TRBJ1-1, with D perhaps matching TRBD1 (6 bases). CDR1 is SEHNR, CDR2 FQNEAQ, per germline (reference sequence). The ends were cut back, 4 bases at V and 5 bases at J, with 17 bases in the middle. This CDR3 has 15 residues.

This chain's CDR3 is CATSRAAGGDGHQPQHF. Here the CDR3 DNA reads TGTGCCACCAGCAGAGCCGCTGGGGGGGACGGGCATCAGCCCCAGCATTTT. The chain couples TRBV15 to TRBJ1-5; TRBD1 is a possible D gene (5 bases). In germline, CDR1 is LNHNV, CDR2 YYDKDF (reference sequence). The length of the CDR3 is 17 residues. V was clipped by 1 base and J by 5 bases, with 18 bases between them.

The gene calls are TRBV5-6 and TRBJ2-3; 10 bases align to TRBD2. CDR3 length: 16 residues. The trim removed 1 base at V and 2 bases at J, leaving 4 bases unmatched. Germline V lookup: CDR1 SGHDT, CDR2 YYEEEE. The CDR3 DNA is TGTGCCAGCAGCTTGTTTCTAGCGGGAGACACAGATACGCAGTATTTT. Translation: CASSLFLAGDTDTQYF.

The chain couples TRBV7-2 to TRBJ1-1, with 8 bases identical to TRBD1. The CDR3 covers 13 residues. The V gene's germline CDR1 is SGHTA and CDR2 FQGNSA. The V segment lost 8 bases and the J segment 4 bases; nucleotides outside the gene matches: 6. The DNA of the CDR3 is TGTGCCAGCGGTGACAGGGGCAGCACTGAAGCTTTCTTT. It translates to CASGDRGSTEAFF. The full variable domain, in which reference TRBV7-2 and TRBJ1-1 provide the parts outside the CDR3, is GAGVSQSPSNKVTEKGKDVELRCDPISGHTALYWYRQSLGQGLEFLIYFQGNSAPDKSGLPSDRFSAERTGGSVSTLTIQRTQQEDSAVYLCASGDRGSTEAFFGQGTRLTVV.

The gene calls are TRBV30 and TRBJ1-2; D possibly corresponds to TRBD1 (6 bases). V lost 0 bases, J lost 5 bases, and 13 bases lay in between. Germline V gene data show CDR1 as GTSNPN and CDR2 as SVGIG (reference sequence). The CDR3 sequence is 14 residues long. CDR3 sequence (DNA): TGTGCCTGGAGTGTACAGGGCGCCCTTTATGGCTACACCTTC. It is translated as CAWSVQGALYGYTF. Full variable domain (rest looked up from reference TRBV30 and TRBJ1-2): SQTIHQWPATLVQPVGSPLSLECTVEGTSNPNLYWYRQAAGRGLQLLFYSVGIGQISSEVPQNLSASRPQDRQFILSSKKLLLSDSGFYLCAWSVQGALYGYTFGSGTRLTVV.

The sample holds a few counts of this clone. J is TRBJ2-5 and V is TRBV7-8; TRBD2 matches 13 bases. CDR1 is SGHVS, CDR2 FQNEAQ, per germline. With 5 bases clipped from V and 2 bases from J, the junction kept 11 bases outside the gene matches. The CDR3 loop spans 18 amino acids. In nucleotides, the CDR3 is TGTGCCAGCAGCCCCACGACCGGGACTAGCGGGACACAAGAGACCCAGTACTTC. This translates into CASSPTTGTSGTQETQYF.

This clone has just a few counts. The CDR3 is CSVEGIGEKLFF. CDR3 bases: TGCAGCGTGGAGGGGATAGGTGAAAAACTGTTTTTT. This sequence joins TRBV29-1 and TRBJ1-4, with D possibly TRBD1 on 5 matching bases. V lost 6 bases, J lost 7 bases, and 12 bases lay in between. The germline CDR1 and CDR2 sequences are SQVTM and ANQGSEA. This CDR3 is 12 amino acids long.

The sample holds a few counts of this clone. The chain's CDR3 is CASSPPTSGRSEQYF. DNA of the CDR3: TGTGCCAGCTCACCACCGACTAGCGGGCGTTCCGAGCAGTACTTC. The chain uses TRBV18 and TRBJ2-7; 10 positions match TRBD2. This CDR3 contains 15 residues. Germline values: CDR1 KGHSH, CDR2 LQKENI. Trimming took 0 bases from V and 6 from J; bases not matched to a gene: 5.

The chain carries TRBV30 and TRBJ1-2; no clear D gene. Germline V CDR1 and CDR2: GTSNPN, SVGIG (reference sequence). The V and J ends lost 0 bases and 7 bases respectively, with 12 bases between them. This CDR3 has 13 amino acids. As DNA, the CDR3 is TGTGCCTGGAGTGTTGTCGGAGGTGGTGGCTACACCTTC. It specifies CAWSVVGGGGYTF.

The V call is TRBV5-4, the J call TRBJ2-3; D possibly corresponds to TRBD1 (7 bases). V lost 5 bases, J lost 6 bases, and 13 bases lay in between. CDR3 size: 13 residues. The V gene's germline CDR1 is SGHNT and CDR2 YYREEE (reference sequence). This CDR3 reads CASSAEGADTQYF. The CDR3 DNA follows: TGTGCCAGCAGTGCGGAGGGGGCGGATACGCAGTATTTT.